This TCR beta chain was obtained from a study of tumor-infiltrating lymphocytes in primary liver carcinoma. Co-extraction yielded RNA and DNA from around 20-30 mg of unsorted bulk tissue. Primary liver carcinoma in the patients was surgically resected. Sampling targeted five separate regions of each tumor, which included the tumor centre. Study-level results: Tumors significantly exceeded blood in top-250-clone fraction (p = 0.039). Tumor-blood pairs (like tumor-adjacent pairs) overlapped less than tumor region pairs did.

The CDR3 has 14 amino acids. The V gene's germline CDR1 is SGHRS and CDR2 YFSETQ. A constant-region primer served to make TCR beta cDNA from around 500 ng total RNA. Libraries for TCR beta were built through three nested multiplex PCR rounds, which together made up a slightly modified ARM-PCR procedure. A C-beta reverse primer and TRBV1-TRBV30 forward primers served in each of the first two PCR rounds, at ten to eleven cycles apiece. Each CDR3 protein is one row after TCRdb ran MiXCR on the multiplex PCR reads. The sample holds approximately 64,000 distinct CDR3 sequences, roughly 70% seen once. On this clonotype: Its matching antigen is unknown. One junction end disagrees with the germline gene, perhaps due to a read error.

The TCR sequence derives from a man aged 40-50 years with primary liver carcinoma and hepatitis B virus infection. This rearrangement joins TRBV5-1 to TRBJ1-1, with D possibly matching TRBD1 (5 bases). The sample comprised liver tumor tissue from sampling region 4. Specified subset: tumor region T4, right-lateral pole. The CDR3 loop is CASGLDTPNTEALF. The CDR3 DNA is TGCGCCAGCGGCTTGGACACGCCGAACACTGAAGCTCTCTTT.